This is a list of T cell receptor beta chains from one sample in a study of cytomegalovirus exposure and HLA in healthy donors. Clones were sequenced by immunoSEQ multiplex PCR, and TCRdb holds only the in-frame ones, with some missing. Its clone listing holds fewer than 250,000 clones. The sequenced sample consisted of PBMCs. The receptors originated from a woman between 25 and 40 years old in good health and CMV-seropositive. CDR3s include the opening cysteine and the closing phenylalanine or tryptophan. The D gene is left open where the match is weak.

>TRBJ2-1|TRBD2|TRBV4-3
CATGTSGDRKQFF
TGCGCCACCGGGACTAGCGGGGACCGGAAGCAGTTCTTC
>TRBJ1-4|-|TRBV27
CASSRGNEKLFF
TGTGCCAGCAGTCGGGGTAATGAAAAACTGTTTTTT
>TRBJ1-2|-|TRBV9
CASSVNRNGYTF
TGTGCCAGCAGCGTTAACAGGAATGGCTACACCTTC
>TRBJ2-3|TRBD1|TRBV11-3
CASSLTGADTQYF
TGTGCCAGCAGTCTAACAGGGGCAGATACGCAGTATTTT
>TRBJ1-1|-|TRBV27
CASSLIGGGVNTEAFF
TGTGCCAGCAGCCTCATTGGGGGAGGGGTGAACACTGAAGCTTTCTTT
>TRBJ2-3|-|TRBV29-1
CSTEGQGRDTQYF
TGCAGCACCGAAGGGCAGGGGAGAGATACGCAGTATTTT
>TRBJ2-7|-|TRBV2
CASSFYSSYEQYF
TGTGCCAGCAGTTTTTATAGCTCCTACGAGCAGTACTTC
>TRBJ2-1|-|TRBV18
CASSPGQYNEQFF
TGTGCCAGCTCACCAGGACAATACAATGAGCAGTTCTTC
>TRBJ2-1|TRBD2|TRBV12-5
CASGLDRGLSGGANEQFF
TGTGCTAGTGGTTTGGACAGGGGGTTGAGCGGGGGGGCTAATGAGCAGTTCTTC
>TRBJ2-5|-|TRBV18
CASSPRGGETQYF
TGTGCCAGCTCACCCCGGGGAGGTGAGACCCAGTACTTC
>TRBJ2-7|TRBD1|TRBV19
CASSPGTGGITYEQYF
TGTGCCAGTAGTCCCGGGACAGGGGGGATCACCTACGAGCAGTACTTC
>TRBJ2-7|-|TRBV4-1
CASSAPGISYEQYF
TGCGCCAGCAGCGCCCCGGGGATCTCCTACGAGCAGTACTTC
>TRBJ2-5|TRBD2|TRBV28
CASSLPMGLAGGETQYF
TGTGCCAGCAGTTTACCTATGGGACTAGCGGGAGGAGAGACCCAGTACTTC
>TRBJ1-6|-|TRBV2
CASLQGGPPPLHF
TGTGCCAGCCTCCAAGGCGGCCCCCCACCCCTCCACTTT
>TRBJ2-3|-|TRBV19
CATKTTGTDTQYF
TGTGCCACTAAGACTACTGGGACAGATACGCAGTATTTT
>TRBJ2-5|-|TRBV10-2
CASSESFREDGETQYF
TGCGCCAGCAGTGAGTCTTTCAGGGAAGATGGAGAGACCCAGTACTTC
>TRBJ2-4|-|TRBV25-1
CASSELGTTNIQYF
TGTGCCAGCAGTGAACTAGGTACCACGAACATTCAGTACTTC
>TRBJ1-2|-|TRBV14
CASSQEAPGRAGGYTF
TGTGCCAGCAGCCAAGAGGCCCCCGGGAGAGCCGGTGGCTACACCTTC
>TRBJ1-5|TRBD1|TRBV2
CASSEPPGQGGQPQHF
TGTGCCAGCAGTGAACCCCCCGGACAGGGCGGTCAGCCCCAGCATTTT
>TRBJ2-3|-|TRBV18
CASSPGETDTQYF
TGTGCCAGCTCACCGGGCGAAACAGATACGCAGTATTTT
>TRBJ2-7|-|TRBV10-3
CAISGEPGEQYF
TGTGCCATCAGTGGAGAGCCTGGCGAGCAGTACTTC
>TRBJ1-5|-|TRBV19
CASSTLVRGNQPQHF
TGTGCCAGTAGTACCCTTGTGCGGGGCAATCAGCCCCAGCATTTT
>TRBJ2-5|-|TRBV11-2
CASSPYQETQYF
TGTGCCAGCAGCCCGTACCAAGAGACCCAGTACTTC
>TRBJ2-3|TRBD2|TRBV28
CASSLAGGPDTQYF
TGTGCCAGCAGTTTAGCGGGAGGGCCAGATACGCAGTATTTT
>TRBJ2-7|TRBD1|TRBV27
CASKFGQGTPSNTYEQYF
TGTGCCAGCAAATTTGGACAGGGGACACCCTCCAATACCTACGAGCAGTACTTC
>TRBJ2-5|-|TRBV6-5
CASSYGVRAGETQYF
TGTGCCAGCAGTTACGGTGTCAGGGCCGGGGAGACCCAGTACTTC
>TRBJ2-5|TRBD1|TRBV5-1
CASSFGTVLQETQYF
TGCGCCAGCAGCTTTGGGACAGTACTCCAAGAGACCCAGTACTTC
>TRBJ2-5|-|TRBV7-2
CASSWAGPQETQYF
TGTGCCAGCAGCTGGGCGGGTCCCCAAGAGACCCAGTACTTC
>TRBJ2-3|-|TRBV7-2
CASSLLTSTDTQYF
TGTGCCAGCAGCCTCCTTACAAGCACAGATACGCAGTATTTT
>TRBJ1-1|-|TRBV6-5
CASSYSQGTEAFF
TGTGCCAGCAGTTACTCCCAGGGGACTGAAGCTTTCTTT
>TRBJ2-5|TRBD2|TRBV28
CAVAGGGIRGETQYF
TGTGCCGTAGCGGGGGGGGGCATACGAGGAGAGACCCAGTACTTC
>TRBJ1-3|TRBD1|TRBV18
CASSLGQGASPGNTIYF
TGTGCCAGCTCACTAGGACAGGGGGCCTCCCCTGGAAACACCATATATTTT
>TRBJ2-7|TRBD1|TRBV18
CASSPDRGYLRYEQYF
TGTGCCAGCTCACCGGACAGGGGGTACCTCCGCTACGAGCAGTACTTC
>TRBJ2-3|TRBD2|TRBV19
CASSISLAGASDTQYF
TGTGCCAGTAGTATAAGTCTAGCGGGAGCGTCAGATACGCAGTATTTT
>TRBJ2-7|TRBD2|TRBV28
CASSFLGASGSYEQYF
TGTGCCAGCAGTTTCCTTGGGGCTAGCGGGAGCTACGAGCAGTACTTC
>TRBJ2-5|TRBD2|TRBV6-5
CASSYNEGREQYF
TGTGCCAGCAGTTACAATGAGGGGCGGGAGCAGTACTTC
>TRBJ1-5|TRBD1|TRBV13
CASSLRQGRGQPQHF
TGTGCCAGCAGCCTCAGACAGGGGAGAGGTCAGCCCCAGCATTTT
>TRBJ2-5|-|TRBV28
CASSSPHRRSETQYF
TGTGCCAGCAGCTCTCCTCACAGGCGCTCCGAGACCCAGTACTTC
>TRBJ2-7|TRBD2|TRBV11-3
CASSLDAGAYEQYF
TGTGCCAGCAGCTTAGATGCGGGAGCCTACGAGCAGTACTTC
>TRBJ2-1|-|TRBV5-1
CASNVDGGQFF
TGCGCCAGCAACGTGGACGGAGGGCAGTTCTTC
>TRBJ2-5|-|TRBV5-1
CASRAGQHQETQYF
TGCGCCAGCAGGGCTGGACAGCACCAAGAGACCCAGTACTTC
>TRBJ2-5|TRBD1|TRBV5-1
CASSPGTGAETQYF
TGCGCCAGCAGCCCCGGGACAGGGGCCGAGACCCAGTACTTC
>TRBJ2-7|TRBD2|TRBV5-1
CASRSYSGGGYEQYF
TGCGCCAGCAGATCGTACAGCGGGGGGGGTTACGAGCAGTACTTC
>TRBJ2-7|TRBD2|TRBV7-2
CASSQSSGSYEQYF
TGTGCCAGCAGCCAATCTAGCGGGAGCTACGAGCAGTACTTC